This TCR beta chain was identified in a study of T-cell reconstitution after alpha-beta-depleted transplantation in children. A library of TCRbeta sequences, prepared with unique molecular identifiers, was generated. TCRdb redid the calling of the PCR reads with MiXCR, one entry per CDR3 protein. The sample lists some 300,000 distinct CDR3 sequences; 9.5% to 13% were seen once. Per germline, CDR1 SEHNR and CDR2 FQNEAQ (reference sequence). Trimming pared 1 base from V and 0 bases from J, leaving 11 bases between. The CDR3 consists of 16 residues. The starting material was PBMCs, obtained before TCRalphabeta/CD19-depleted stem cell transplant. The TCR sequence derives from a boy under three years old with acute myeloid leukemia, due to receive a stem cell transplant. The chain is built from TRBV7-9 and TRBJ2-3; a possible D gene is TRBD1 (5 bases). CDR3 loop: CASSLGGSPSTDTQYF. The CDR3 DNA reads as TGTGCCAGCAGCTTAGGGGGCTCCCCTAGCACAGATACGCAGTATTTT.